This TCR beta chain derives from a study of cytomegalovirus exposure and HLA in healthy donors. Study-wide findings and caveats: In a later analysis, CMV-associated beta chains were mostly HLA-associated, it appeared. A later analysis found common viral pathogens apparently linked to several of the most significant clusters.

Each donor was nominally healthy when sampled (though unrecorded immune exposures were likely). For this clone: The target antigen is unknown.

V dropped 5 bases and J dropped 4 bases, with 14 bases sitting between them. CDR1 and CDR2 from the germline V gene are SGHRS and YFSETQ. This CDR3 has 14 amino acids. With 60 Vbeta and 13 Jbeta primers, the PCR was carried out. Sequencing was performed with immunoSEQ multiplex PCR; in TCRdb, only in-frame clones are kept and a portion is missing. The table for this sample gives about 150,000 clones. V usage is TRBV5-1 and J usage is TRBJ2-3, with D possibly TRBD1 on 6 matching bases. Sequenced input: PBMCs. The source of this sequence is a woman aged 45-60 years in good health and CMV-seronegative. CDR3 in amino acids: CASRGATGPDTQYF. CDR3 coding DNA: TGCGCCAGCAGGGGGGCGACAGGCCCAGATACGCAGTATTTT. The full variable domain, in which reference TRBV5-1 and TRBJ2-3 provide the parts outside the CDR3, is KAGVTQTPRYLIKTRGQQVTLSCSPISGHRSVSWYQQTPGQGLQFLFEYFSETQRNKGNFPGRFSGRQFSNSRSEMNVSTLELGDSALYLCASRGATGPDTQYFGPGTRLTVL.